Each of the 27 T cell receptor beta chains below was sequenced from the same sample in a study of blood T cell repertoires in COVID-19. The data were produced by immunoSEQ multiplex PCR, yet TCRdb's version contains in-frame clones alone and is incomplete. Among 35,000 to 45,000 clones, 70% to 90% were seen once, and the ten largest hold around 2.5%. Sequences were obtained from peripheral blood. These receptors all stem from a human donor in a cohort sampled during active COVID-19.

This clone was observed a single time. The J gene is TRBJ2-2, the V gene TRBV10-3; 8 bases map to TRBD2. The V gene's germline CDR1 is ENHRY and CDR2 SYGVKD. The CDR3 is 16 amino acids. Germline trimming cut 6 bases from V and 1 base from J; bases unmatched to any gene: 7. The CDR3 protein is CAISSSGVGNTGELFF. The CDR3, as DNA: TGTGCCATCAGCAGTAGCGGGGTGGGGAACACCGGGGAGCTGTTTTTT.

The chain is built from TRBV10-3 and TRBJ1-2; D is ambiguous. This CDR3 is built from 12 residues. Trimming pared 0 bases from V and 8 bases from J, leaving 7 bases between. Germline-derived CDR1 and CDR2 are ENHRY and SYGVKD. The CDR3 region is CAISESRAGYTF. CDR3 DNA: TGTGCCATCAGTGAGTCCCGCGCGGGCTACACCTTC.

Here the CDR3 DNA reads TGCGCCAGCAGCCAAGGGACAGGGGGTTGGGGCTACACCTTC. Amino acids: CASSQGTGGWGYTF. The rearrangement uses TRBV4-1 and TRBJ1-2; 10 bases fit TRBD1. Per the germline V gene, CDR1 is MGHRA and CDR2 is YSYEKL. CDR3 length: 14 amino acids. Trimming cost V 1 base and J 8 bases; bases outside gene matches: 4.

The V and J genes are TRBV29-1 and TRBJ2-7; 10 nucleotides agree with TRBD2. CDR3 length: 15 amino acids. With 0 bases clipped from V and 7 bases from J, the junction kept 9 bases outside the gene matches. Germline CDR1 reads SQVTM; CDR2 reads ANQGSEA. The DNA for the CDR3 is TGCAGCGTTGAAGAAAGGGGTAGCGGGGGGAGAGAGCAGTACTTC. It encodes CSVEERGSGGREQYF.

The chain employs TRBV28 and TRBJ1-3; maybe TRBD1 (5 bases). The CDR3 is 17 amino acids. CDR1 is MDHEN and CDR2 is SYDVKM in the germline V gene. The ends were cut back, 5 bases at V and 0 bases at J, with 17 bases in the middle. This CDR3 reads CASSPTYDRYSGNTIYF. The CDR3 bases are TGTGCCAGCAGTCCGACATATGACAGATACTCTGGAAACACCATATATTTT.

The chain combines TRBV6-6 with TRBJ2-1; 9 nucleotides align to TRBD2. The V segment lost 4 bases and the J segment 9 bases; nucleotides outside the gene matches: 13. Germline CDR1 reads MNHNY; CDR2 reads SVGAGI (reference sequence). The CDR3 has 16 residues. CDR3 sequence (DNA): TGTGCCAGCAGTTCCTCCTTAGCGGGGGAAGTGGGTGAGCAGTTCTTC. It specifies CASSSSLAGEVGEQFF.

The rearrangement uses TRBV4-1 and TRBJ1-4, with 8 positions matching TRBD1. The CDR3 contains 14 residues. CDR1 MGHRA and CDR2 YSYEKL come from the germline V gene. V shed 4 bases and J 6 bases; nucleotides not matched to a gene: 4. CDR3 amino acids: CASSRQDRDEKLFF. The CDR3 DNA reads as TGCGCCAGCAGCCGCCAGGACAGGGATGAAAAACTGTTTTTT.

V usage is TRBV3-1 (or the pseudogene TRBV3-2) and J usage is TRBJ2-4; 10 nucleotides agree with TRBD2. The V gene end was trimmed by 0 bases and the J gene end by 8 bases; junction bases not matched to a gene: 7. There are 16 residues in the CDR3. Germline V gives CDR1 LGHDT, CDR2 YNNKEL (reference sequence). The CDR3 nucleotides are TGTGCCAGCAGCCAAGACCGTGGTAGCGGGGGGCACATTCAGTACTTC. It encodes CASSQDRGSGGHIQYF.

This clone was recorded once. The chain joins TRBV6-1 to TRBJ1-1; no firm D call. The CDR3 has 18 amino acids. Germline CDR1 MNHNS, CDR2 SASEGT. Trimming left V 2 bases short and J 0 bases short, with 19 bases between. The CDR3 here is CASSEMKTLPRVNTEAFF. The CDR3 DNA reads TGTGCCAGCAGTGAAATGAAGACCCTACCGCGGGTGAACACTGAAGCTTTCTTT.

The CDR3 sequence: CASSLWQGGGYTF. CDR3 DNA sequence: TGTGCCAGCAGCTTGTGGCAGGGAGGTGGCTACACCTTC. The gene calls are TRBV5-8 and TRBJ1-2, with D perhaps TRBD1 (5 bases). This CDR3 contains 13 residues. V was pared by 1 base and J by 7 bases, with 11 bases between. Germline CDR1 SGHTS, CDR2 YDEGEE.

This chain joins TRBV5-5 and TRBJ2-2; TRBD1 aligns across 10 bases. After removal of 1 base from V and 7 bases from J, the junction contained 10 bases not matched to a gene. The V gene's germline CDR1 is SGHKS and CDR2 YYEKEE (reference sequence). CDR3 length: 17 residues. The CDR3 sequence is CASSLRQGAFNVGELFF. The DNA for the CDR3 is TGTGCCAGCAGCTTGCGACAGGGGGCTTTTAATGTCGGGGAGCTGTTTTTT.

Within the sample, this clone is medium-sized. The J gene is TRBJ2-1, the V gene TRBV29-1, with a tentative D call TRBD2 (5 bases). Per the germline V gene, CDR1 is SQVTM and CDR2 is ANQGSEA. CDR3 length: 11 amino acids. Trimming removed 0 bases from V and 12 bases from J, with 9 bases in between. The CDR3 DNA follows: TGCAGCGTTGAAGATGGCAGCGGGCAGTTCTTC. Protein: CSVEDGSGQFF.

The V gene is TRBV19, the J gene TRBJ1-4; 8 bases fit TRBD1. The CDR3 is 15 amino acids. V lost 7 bases and J lost 0; bases outside the gene matches: 4. Germline lookup yields CDR1 LNHDA and CDR2 SQIVND (reference sequence). The CDR3 sequence is CASTLGQATNEKLFF. The CDR3 nucleotides are TGTGCCAGTACCTTGGGACAGGCAACTAATGAAAAACTGTTTTTT.

The chain uses TRBV4-2 and TRBJ2-7; the match to TRBD2 covers 15 bases. CDR3 length: 15 amino acids. Germline CDR1 LGHNA, CDR2 YNFKEQ. After removal of 3 bases from V and 4 bases from J, the junction contained 1 base not matched to a gene. CDR3 sequence: CASSQGLAGGYEQYF. The DNA of the CDR3 is TGTGCCAGCAGCCAGGGACTAGCGGGGGGATACGAGCAGTACTTC.

The chain is built from TRBV2 and TRBJ2-7; 7 bases line up with TRBD1. J gave up 4 bases and V 6 bases, and 6 bases lay outside the gene matches. Germline V gene data show CDR1 as SNHLY and CDR2 as FYNNEI. This CDR3 has 13 residues. CDR3 loop: CASRGQSWYEQYF. The CDR3 DNA reads as TGTGCCAGCAGGGGACAGTCTTGGTACGAGCAGTACTTC.

J is TRBJ1-2 and V is TRBV19; D is uncertain. CDR3 length equals 13 residues. V lost 5 bases, J lost 2 bases, and 9 bases lay in between. CDR1 and CDR2 (germline): LNHDA, SQIVND (reference sequence). The CDR3 coding sequence is TGTGCCAGTAGTCCAGGTCCCAACTATGGCTACACCTTC. It codes for CASSPGPNYGYTF.

DNA for the CDR3: TGTGCCAGCAGCCATTCGGGACAGGGGTACAATGAGCAGTTCTTC. Encoded protein: CASSHSGQGYNEQFF. V is TRBV3-1 (or the pseudogene TRBV3-2) and J is TRBJ2-1, with 10 nucleotides matching TRBD1. Germline V gene lookup returns CDR1 LGHDT and CDR2 YNNKEL (reference sequence). CDR3 length: 15 residues. V lost 3 bases, J lost 4 bases, and 3 bases stayed unmatched.

The chain employs TRBV29-1 and TRBJ2-7; 7 bases match TRBD2. CDR3 length equals 15 residues. CDR1 is SQVTM, CDR2 ANQGSEA, per germline. The V segment lost 4 bases and the J segment 0 bases; nucleotides outside the gene matches: 9. For the CDR3, the DNA is TGCAGCGTTGCGGGGGTCGGGAGGACCTCCTACGAGCAGTACTTC. Translating gives CSVAGVGRTSYEQYF.

This clone was seen only a few times. The rearrangement links TRBV27 to TRBJ2-7, with D possibly matching TRBD1 (6 bases). The CDR3 sequence is 14 residues long. Trimming shortened V by 5 bases and J by 3 bases, and 14 bases separated the two germline ends. Germline V gives CDR1 MNHEY, CDR2 SMNVEV (reference sequence). CDR3 amino acids: CASSERDTFYEQYF. In DNA form, the CDR3 reads TGTGCCAGCAGTGAAAGGGACACCTTCTACGAGCAGTACTTC.

In its sample, this clone was seen once. The chain uses TRBV2 and TRBJ2-5, with D possibly matching TRBD2 (5 bases). V was trimmed by 6 bases and J by 7 bases, leaving 18 bases between them. Germline values: CDR1 SNHLY, CDR2 FYNNEI. The CDR3 is made up of 14 amino acids. CDR3 nucleotide sequence: TGTGCCAGCAGGAGCGGATGGACGACCGGGACCCAGTACTTC. Protein sequence: CASRSGWTTGTQYF.

V and J are TRBV2 and TRBJ1-6, with D maybe TRBD1 (5 bases). V lost 8 bases to trimming and J lost 7 bases, with 12 bases between them. Germline CDR1 is SNHLY and CDR2 is FYNNEI. There are 13 residues in the CDR3. The CDR3 DNA follows: TGTGCCAGCTTCGGGGGGGACAATTCACCCCTCCACTTT. Its protein product is CASFGGDNSPLHF.

The rearrangement uses TRBV28 and TRBJ2-3, with 9 bases aligning to TRBD1. The CDR3 extends over 15 amino acids. The germline gives CDR1 MDHEN, CDR2 SYDVKM. J was trimmed by 2 bases and V by 8 bases; bases with no gene match: 8. DNA for the CDR3: TGTGCCAGCGATGACAGGGGGGCTAACACAGATACGCAGTATTTT. Its translation: CASDDRGANTDTQYF. Based on the CDR3 plus reference TRBV28 and TRBJ2-3, the full variable domain is DVKVTQSSRYLVKRTGEKVFLECVQDMDHENMFWYRQDPGLGLRLIYFSYDVKMKEKGDIPEGYSVSREKKERFSLILESASTNQTSMYLCASDDRGANTDTQYFGPGTRLTVL.

The CDR3 sequence: CASSKMGRLAYEQYF. CDR3 coding DNA: TGTGCCAGCAGCAAAATGGGGAGACTAGCGTACGAGCAGTACTTC. This chain joins TRBV5-5 and TRBJ2-7, with 8 bases aligning to TRBD2. The CDR3 contains 15 residues. With V trimmed by 4 bases and J by 4 bases, 10 bases remained unmatched. Germline loops: CDR1 SGHKS, CDR2 YYEKEE (reference sequence).

This clone was seen more than once but under ten times. The chain links TRBV27 to TRBJ2-3; 7 nucleotides line up with TRBD1. The CDR3 contains 15 residues. Germline CDR1 MNHEY, CDR2 SMNVEV (reference sequence). V gave up 8 bases and J gave up 2 bases; unmatched junction bases: 10. CDR3 coding DNA: TGTGCCAGCGCCTACCGGGACAGTAACACAGATACGCAGTATTTT. Encoded protein: CASAYRDSNTDTQYF.

V gene TRBV5-1 combines with J gene TRBJ2-3; no definite D call. CDR3 size: 15 residues. From germline, CDR1 is SGHRS and CDR2 YFSETQ. Between the trimmed V and J ends, which lost 0 bases and 0 bases, there was a span of 8 bases. CDR3 DNA: TGCGCCAGCAGCTTGGGGCCCCGTAGCACAGATACGCAGTATTTT. This sequence encodes CASSLGPRSTDTQYF.

The J gene is TRBJ1-2, the V gene TRBV3-1 (or the pseudogene TRBV3-2), with TRBD1 matching 8 bases. Germline trimming cut 0 bases from V and 3 bases from J; bases unmatched to any gene: 9. The CDR3 covers 17 residues. Germline lookup yields CDR1 LGHDT and CDR2 YNNKEL (reference sequence). The CDR3 DNA follows: TGTGCCAGCAGCCAAGATCCCGGACAGGGCGGGGACTATGGCTACACCTTC. It translates to CASSQDPGQGGDYGYTF.

This clone appeared a single time. This chain joins TRBV7-9 and TRBJ1-4; 7 bases align to TRBD1. Germline trimming cut 3 bases from V and 4 bases from J; bases unmatched to any gene: 5. This CDR3 spans 15 amino acids. Looked up from germline, CDR1 is SEHNR and CDR2 is FQNEAQ (reference sequence). CDR3 DNA: TGTGCCAGCAGCTTCGGGGACAGAGATAATGAAAAACTGTTTTTT. Translated, it gives CASSFGDRDNEKLFF.